Shown below are 27 T cell receptor beta chains from a single sample sequenced in a study of control samples from healthy donors and cancer patients. TCRdb keeps only in-frame clones here, not all; method: immunoSEQ multiplex PCR. Among 100,000 to 150,000 clones listed, approximately 90% were seen once. Material: blood. The receptor source for this set is a man younger than 35 in good health.

The V call is TRBV12-5, the J call TRBJ2-2; a weak D match, TRBD2 (6 bases). V shed 0 bases and J shed 2 bases, with 10 bases lying between them. This CDR3 is 16 amino acids long. The germline gives CDR1 LGHNT, CDR2 FRNRAP. CDR3 protein: CASGLVVSGNTGELFF. DNA for the CDR3: TGTGCTAGTGGTTTGGTGGTTAGCGGAAACACCGGGGAGCTGTTTTTT.

This rearrangement joins TRBV28 to TRBJ2-7; D remains unclear. V was clipped by 7 bases and J by 4 bases, with 14 bases between them. Germline assignment: CDR1 MDHEN and CDR2 SYDVKM. The CDR3 consists of 13 residues. The CDR3 spells CASTPVGIYEQYF. The CDR3 nucleotides are TGTGCCAGCACCCCAGTTGGTATATACGAGCAGTACTTC.

CDR3 amino acids: CASTPRLVSYDNQPQHF. CDR3 DNA: TGTGCCAGTACCCCGCGTTTGGTTAGCTATGACAATCAGCCCCAGCATTTT. The chain uses TRBV19 and TRBJ1-5; D is ambiguous. The V gene lost 7 bases and the J gene lost 3 bases, with 22 bases spanning the gap. Germline lookup yields CDR1 LNHDA and CDR2 SQIVND (reference sequence). The CDR3 loop spans 17 amino acids.

The chain carries TRBV19 and TRBJ2-3; D gene ambiguous. The CDR3 extends over 12 amino acids. Looked up from germline, CDR1 is LNHDA and CDR2 is SQIVND (reference sequence). Trimming took 1 base from V and 6 from J, leaving 5 bases between them. CDR3 residues: CASSIAEDTQYF. The CDR3 DNA sequence: TGTGCCAGTAGTATAGCTGAGGATACGCAGTATTTT.

Written as DNA, the CDR3 is TGTGCCAGTACAGGGGGCACTGAAGCTTTCTTT. Amino acid sequence: CASTGGTEAFF. The chain carries TRBV14 and TRBJ1-1; TRBD1 agrees at 8 bases. Germline V lookup: CDR1 SGHDN, CDR2 FVKESK. Unmatched junction bases numbered 1, after V lost 9 bases and J lost 4 bases. The CDR3 totals 11 residues.

This sequence joins TRBV5-8 and TRBJ2-1; no clear D. The CDR3 runs 14 residues. V was pared by 4 bases and J by 6 bases, with 14 bases between. Germline values: CDR1 SGHTS, CDR2 YDEGEE. The CDR3 protein is CASSRAPATNEQFF. The CDR3, as DNA: TGTGCCAGCAGCCGGGCCCCGGCCACCAATGAGCAGTTCTTC.

The V gene is TRBV9, the J gene TRBJ2-2; D remains unclear. Looked up from germline, CDR1 is SGDLS and CDR2 is YYNGEE. Trimming removed 3 bases from V and 7 bases from J, with 16 bases in between. This CDR3 spans 15 amino acids. Written as DNA, the CDR3 is TGTGCCAGCAGCGCCACCGTCCAGGACCACGGGGAGCTGTTTTTT. This translates into CASSATVQDHGELFF.

The chain is built from TRBV6-1 and TRBJ2-7; D uncertain. The CDR3 loop spans 14 amino acids. Germline V gene lookup returns CDR1 MNHNS and CDR2 SASEGT. V shed 2 bases and J shed 1 base, with 9 bases lying between them. The CDR3 DNA is TGTGCCAGCAGTGAATCTTGGTTTTCCTACGAGCAGTACTTC. Amino acids: CASSESWFSYEQYF.

This chain links TRBV21-1 with TRBJ2-7; TRBD2, the table's D call, lacks a check against the DNA. TRBV21-1 is a listed pseudogene. This CDR3 has 14 residues. CDR3 coding DNA: TGTGCCAGCAGCAGAGAAATGGCTAGCTACGAGCAGTACGTC. Protein sequence: CASSREMASYEQYV.

This clone was counted between two and nine times. The chain has TRBV27 and TRBJ1-4, with D perhaps TRBD1 (5 bases). The CDR3 has 15 amino acids. Trimming removed 1 base from V and 2 bases from J, with 8 bases in between. CDR1 and CDR2 from the germline V gene are MNHEY and SMNVEV (reference sequence). CDR3 DNA: TGTGCCAGCAGTTTATTCCAGGGTACTAATGAAAAACTGTTTTTT. Translated, it gives CASSLFQGTNEKLFF.

This chain connects TRBV18 to TRBJ1-1, with a possible D match to TRBD1 (5 bases). Trimming cost V 4 bases and J 3 bases, with 18 bases left between them. Germline values: CDR1 KGHSH, CDR2 LQKENI. This CDR3 has 16 amino acids. CDR3 in amino acids: CASSLIGPEGYTEAFF. The CDR3 coding sequence is TGTGCCAGCTCACTGATAGGGCCCGAGGGGTACACTGAAGCTTTCTTT.

The V gene is TRBV13, the J gene TRBJ2-2; D is unclear. The CDR3 runs to 15 residues. V was trimmed by 0 bases and J by 0 bases, leaving 5 bases between them. CDR1 is PRHDT and CDR2 is FYEKMQ in the germline V gene (reference sequence). The CDR3 sequence is CASSLGRPNTGELFF. CDR3 nucleotide sequence: TGTGCCAGCAGCTTAGGCCGCCCGAACACCGGGGAGCTGTTTTTT.

This chain connects TRBV12-3 or TRBV12-4 to TRBJ2-3; weak D call: TRBD1 (5 bases). The germline V and J ends were trimmed by 3 bases and 8 bases, with 12 bases remaining between them. This CDR3 has 13 residues. Here the CDR3 reads CASSFTGQGTQYF. The CDR3 nucleotides are TGTGCCAGCAGTTTTACAGGTCAAGGTACGCAGTATTTT.

This rearrangement joins TRBV27 to TRBJ2-1; maybe TRBD2 (6 bases). This CDR3 contains 11 residues. The germline V gene has CDR1 MNHEY and CDR2 SMNVEV (reference sequence). The ends were cut back, 7 bases at V and 10 bases at J, with 11 bases in the middle. The CDR3, as DNA: TGTGCCAGCATACTAGCTGGGGAGCAGTTCTTC. This translates into CASILAGEQFF.

The chain is built from TRBV6-6 and TRBJ1-2; possibly TRBD1 for D (6 bases). This CDR3 contains 12 residues. From germline, CDR1 is MNHNY and CDR2 SVGAGI (reference sequence). The V and J ends lost 6 bases and 3 bases respectively, with 8 bases between them. The CDR3 DNA reads as TGTGCCAGCAGGGACAGTGACTATGGCTACACCTTC. This gives the protein CASRDSDYGYTF.

This clone showed up just once. The genes are TRBV7-8 and TRBJ1-4; possibly TRBD1 for D (6 bases). Trimming pared 5 bases from V and 7 bases from J, leaving 14 bases between. The germline V gene has CDR1 SGHVS and CDR2 FQNEAQ. The CDR3 consists of 14 residues. The CDR3 nucleotides are TGTGCCAGCAGCAGAGGGGGGGTGGGTGAAAAACTGTTTTTT. The encoded protein is CASSRGGVGEKLFF.

The CDR3, as DNA: TGTGCCAGCAGCTTAGTACCCTCGGATGAGCAGTTCTTC. Amino acid sequence: CASSLVPSDEQFF. The chain recombines TRBV7-2 with TRBJ2-1; the D is unclear. The CDR3 runs 13 residues. Germline V gives CDR1 SGHTA, CDR2 FQGNSA. Trimming removed 1 base at V and 8 bases at J, with 9 bases between.

This clone was observed once. V and J are TRBV7-9 and TRBJ2-1; 10 bases agree with TRBD1. CDR1 and CDR2 from the germline V gene are SEHNR and FQNEAQ (reference sequence). J lost 7 bases, V lost 4 bases, and 7 bases had no gene match. This CDR3 is 15 amino acids long. The CDR3 sequence: CASSSTGGSWNEQFF. The CDR3 nucleotides are TGTGCCAGCAGCTCGACAGGGGGCTCTTGGAATGAGCAGTTCTTC.

This chain links TRBV5-1 with TRBJ2-5; TRBD2 agrees at 7 bases. Losses at the gene ends were 4 bases for V and 4 bases for J; bases not matched to a gene: 7. There are 14 residues in the CDR3. CDR1 and CDR2 from the germline V gene are SGHRS and YFSETQ. This CDR3 reads CASSPSGEGETQYF. The DNA of the CDR3 is TGCGCCAGCAGCCCCAGCGGGGAGGGAGAGACCCAGTACTTC.

The chain uses TRBV7-6 and TRBJ2-5, with 13 bases lining up with TRBD2. The CDR3 length is 16 residues. Trimming cost V 3 bases and J 2 bases; bases outside gene matches: 3. Germline lookup yields CDR1 SGHVS and CDR2 FNYEAQ. The CDR3 here is CASSFGLAGAQETQYF. Written as DNA, the CDR3 is TGTGCCAGCAGCTTCGGACTAGCGGGGGCTCAAGAGACCCAGTACTTC. Variable domain in full (rest from reference TRBV7-6 and TRBJ2-5): GAGVSQSPRYKVTKRGQDVALRCDPISGHVSLYWYRQALGQGPEFLTYFNYEAQQDKSGLPNDRFSAERPEGSISTLTIQRTEQRDSAMYRCASSFGLAGAQETQYFGPGTRLLVL.

The genes are TRBV11-3 and TRBJ2-7; D gene ambiguous. This CDR3 contains 16 residues. V lost 0 bases, J lost 2 bases, and 14 bases lay in between. CDR1 is SGHNT, CDR2 YENEEA, per germline. The CDR3 loop is CASSLDQPRQAYEQYV. CDR3 DNA sequence: TGTGCCAGCAGCTTAGACCAGCCCCGACAAGCCTACGAGCAGTACGTC.

This clone appeared once. This rearrangement joins TRBV5-4 to TRBJ1-2, with 7 nucleotides matching TRBD1. Trimming removed 4 bases from V and 3 bases from J; junction bases left unmatched: 6. The CDR3 sequence is 14 residues long. The V gene's germline CDR1 is SGHNT and CDR2 YYREEE (reference sequence). CDR3 residues: CASSLDRAHYGYTF. The CDR3 nucleotides are TGTGCCAGCAGCCTAGACAGGGCTCACTATGGCTACACCTTC. The full variable domain, in which reference TRBV5-4 and TRBJ1-2 provide the parts outside the CDR3, is ETGVTQSPTHLIKTRGQQVTLRCSSQSGHNTVSWYQQALGQGPQFIFQYYREEENGRGNFPPRFSGLQFPNYSSELNVNALELDDSALYLCASSLDRAHYGYTFGSGTRLTVV.

This chain links TRBV30 with TRBJ2-3; maybe TRBD2 (5 bases). The CDR3 spans 12 residues. Trimming stripped 0 bases from V and 10 bases from J, with 11 bases between. Germline CDR1 and CDR2: GTSNPN and SVGIG (reference sequence). The CDR3 region has the DNA TGTGCCTGGAGTGTAGGAGGCGCGGCGCAGTATTTT. Translation gives CAWSVGGAAQYF.

V and J are TRBV11-2 and TRBJ2-3, with D uncertain. Trimming pared 2 bases from V and 8 bases from J, leaving 8 bases between. The CDR3 has 12 residues. Germline CDR1 is SGHAT and CDR2 is FQNNGV. As DNA, the CDR3 is TGTGCCAGCAGCTTAAGCTTGCGTACGCAGTATTTT. Its translation: CASSLSLRTQYF. Drawing the rest from reference TRBV11-2 and TRBJ2-3, the complete variable domain is EAGVAQSPRYKIIEKRQSVAFWCNPISGHATLYWYQQILGQGPKLLIQFQNNGVVDDSQLPKDRFSAERLKGVDSTLKIQPAKLEDSAVYLCASSLSLRTQYFGPGTRLTVL.

This clone appeared once. The V gene is TRBV19, the J gene TRBJ2-2, with D perhaps matching TRBD2 (6 bases). The V end was cut by 3 bases, the J end by 6 bases, with 8 bases between. This CDR3 is built from 13 residues. CDR1 and CDR2 (germline): LNHDA, SQIVND (reference sequence). CDR3 in DNA: TGTGCCAGTAGTATGGGGGGAGCCGGGGAGCTGTTTTTT. It yields the protein CASSMGGAGELFF.

The chain employs TRBV7-3 and TRBJ2-2; D is possibly TRBD2 (5 bases). Germline lookup yields CDR1 SGHTA and CDR2 FQGTGA. V was shortened by 5 bases and J by 2 bases, with 18 bases between the two germline ends. This CDR3 spans 17 amino acids. The CDR3 DNA is TGTGCCAGCAGCCCAAAGGGAGTACGGCAAAACACCGGGGAGCTGTTTTTT. Translating it yields CASSPKGVRQNTGELFF.

This chain uses TRBV3-1 (or the pseudogene TRBV3-2) with TRBJ2-2; 14 bases fit TRBD2. Looked up from germline, CDR1 is LGHDT and CDR2 is YNNKEL (reference sequence). V trimming: 3 bases; J trimming: 6 bases; junction bases outside the gene matches: 3. This CDR3 is 16 amino acids long. CDR3 nucleotide sequence: TGTGCCAGCAGCCACCGACTAGCGGGAGGGTCCGGGGAGCTGTTTTTT. Translated, it gives CASSHRLAGGSGELFF.